Each of the 3 T cell receptor beta chains below was sequenced from the same sample in a study of blood T cell repertoires in COVID-19. TCRdb's table, derived via immunoSEQ multiplex PCR, lists solely in-frame clones and lacks some. The table lists 150,000 to 200,000 clones, 75% to 90% of them singletons. The sample comprised PBMCs or T cells enriched from blood (not recorded which). These receptors came from a woman aged 35 to 49 with acute COVID-19.

This clone was detected only once. J is TRBJ2-7 and V is TRBV28; D uncertain. Trimming cost V 4 bases and J 1 base, with 11 bases left between them. The germline V gene encodes CDR1 MDHEN and CDR2 SYDVKM. There are 14 residues in the CDR3. CDR3 in DNA: TGTGCCAGCAGTTCCGAGAAGATATCCTACGAGCAGTACTTC. It codes for CASSSEKISYEQYF.

The CDR3 reads CASSLVSGREQYF. The CDR3 DNA reads TGTGCCAGCAGTTTAGTGTCGGGTCGCGAGCAGTACTTC. The chain couples TRBV12-3 or TRBV12-4 to TRBJ2-7; no reliable D call. The V and J ends lost 1 base and 6 bases respectively, with 10 bases between them. The length of the CDR3 is 13 residues.

This chain links TRBV7-6 with TRBJ2-1, with TRBD2 identical over 11 bases. After removal of 1 base from V and 5 bases from J, the junction contained 7 bases not matched to a gene. The CDR3 contains 17 residues. Germline CDR1 reads SGHVS; CDR2 reads FNYEAQ. The CDR3 coding sequence is TGTGCCAGCAGCTTAGTGGCTAGCGGGAGGAGTAACAATGAGCAGTTCTTC. It encodes CASSLVASGRSNNEQFF.